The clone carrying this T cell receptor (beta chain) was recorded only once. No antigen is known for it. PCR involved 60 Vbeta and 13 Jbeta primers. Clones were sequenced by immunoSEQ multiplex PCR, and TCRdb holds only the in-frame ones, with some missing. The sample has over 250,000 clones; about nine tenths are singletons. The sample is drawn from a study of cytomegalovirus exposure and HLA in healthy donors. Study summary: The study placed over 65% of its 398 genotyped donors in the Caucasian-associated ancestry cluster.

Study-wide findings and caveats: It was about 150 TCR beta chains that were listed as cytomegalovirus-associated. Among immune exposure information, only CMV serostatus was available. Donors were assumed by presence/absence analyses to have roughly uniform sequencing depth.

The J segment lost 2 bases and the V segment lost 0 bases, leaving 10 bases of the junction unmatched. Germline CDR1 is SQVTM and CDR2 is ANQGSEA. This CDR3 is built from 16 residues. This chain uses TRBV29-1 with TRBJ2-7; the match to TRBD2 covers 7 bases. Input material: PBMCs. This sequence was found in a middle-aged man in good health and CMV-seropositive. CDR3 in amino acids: CSVEDRGWEGTYEQYF. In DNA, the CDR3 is TGCAGCGTTGAAGATCGGGGGTGGGAGGGGACCTACGAGCAGTACTTC.